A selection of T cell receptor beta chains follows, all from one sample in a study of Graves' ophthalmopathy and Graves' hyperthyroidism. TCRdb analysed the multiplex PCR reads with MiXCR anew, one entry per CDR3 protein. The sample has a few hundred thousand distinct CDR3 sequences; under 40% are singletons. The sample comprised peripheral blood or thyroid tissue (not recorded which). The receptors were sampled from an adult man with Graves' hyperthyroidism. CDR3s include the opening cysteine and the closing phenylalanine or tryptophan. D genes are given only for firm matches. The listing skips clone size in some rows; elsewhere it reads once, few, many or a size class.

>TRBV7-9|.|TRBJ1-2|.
CASSVVEGQTPGYTF
TGTGCCAGCAGCGTTGTTGAGGGGCAAACTCCTGGCTACACCTTC
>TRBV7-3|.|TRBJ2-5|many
CASNLRPSAPDRETQYF
TGTGCCAGCAACCTACGTCCCTCGGCCCCGGACCGGGAGACCCAGTACTTC
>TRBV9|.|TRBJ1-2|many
CASSAGPGLYTF
TGTGCCAGCAGCGCAGGACCAGGTCTCTACACCTTC
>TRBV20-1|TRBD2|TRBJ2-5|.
CSARRLAGGEETQYF
TGCAGTGCCAGAAGACTAGCGGGGGGGGAAGAGACCCAGTACTTC
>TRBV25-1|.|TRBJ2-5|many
CASSESDYYQETQYF
TGTGCCAGCAGTGAATCGGACTACTACCAAGAGACCCAGTACTTC
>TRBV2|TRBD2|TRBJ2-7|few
CASSYSSGRVTYEQYF
TGTGCCAGCAGTTACTCTAGCGGGAGGGTTACCTACGAGCAGTACTTC
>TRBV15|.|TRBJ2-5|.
CATSILLGETQYF
TGTGCCACCAGCATTTTGTTGGGGGAGACCCAGTACTTC
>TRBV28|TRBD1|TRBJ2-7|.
CASTPGQAYEQYF
TGTGCCAGCACTCCGGGACAGGCTTACGAGCAGTACTTC
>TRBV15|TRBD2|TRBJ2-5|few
CATSRTAGTQETQYF
TGTGCCACCAGCAGGACAGCGGGGACCCAAGAGACCCAGTACTTC
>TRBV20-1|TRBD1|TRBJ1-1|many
CSARGQGAIAFF
TGCAGTGCAAGGGGACAGGGGGCTATCGCTTTCTTT
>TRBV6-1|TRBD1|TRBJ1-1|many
CASRATGGTEAFF
TGTGCCAGCAGGGCGACAGGGGGCACTGAAGCTTTCTTT
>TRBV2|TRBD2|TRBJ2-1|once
CASGLAGATYNEQFF
TGTGCCAGCGGACTAGCGGGCGCGACCTACAATGAGCAGTTCTTC
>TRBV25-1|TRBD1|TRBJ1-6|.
CASSLPGQNSPLHF
TGTGCCAGCTCACTCCCGGGACAGAATTCACCCCTCCACTTT
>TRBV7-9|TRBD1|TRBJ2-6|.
CASSFRDRGLSGANVLTF
TGTGCCAGCAGCTTCCGGGACAGGGGCCTCTCTGGGGCCAACGTCCTGACTTTC
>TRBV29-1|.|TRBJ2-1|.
CSVGFDEQFF
TGCAGCGTTGGGTTCGATGAGCAGTTCTTC
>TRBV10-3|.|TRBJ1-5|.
CASSRHREDQPQHF
TGTGCCAGCAGTCGTCACAGGGAGGATCAGCCCCAGCATTTT
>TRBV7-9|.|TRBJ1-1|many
CASSLEGGAANTEAFF
TGTGCCAGCAGCTTAGAAGGGGGGGCAGCGAACACTGAAGCTTTCTTT
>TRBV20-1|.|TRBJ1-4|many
CSAREGGTNEKLFF
TGCAGTGCTAGAGAGGGGGGCACTAATGAAAAACTGTTTTTT
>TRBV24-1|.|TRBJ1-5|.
CATSDGGVDQPQHF
TGTGCCACCAGTGATGGCGGGGTCGATCAGCCCCAGCATTTT
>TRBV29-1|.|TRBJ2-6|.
CSVDLPPRANVLTF
TGCAGCGTGGACCTACCCCCTAGGGCCAACGTCCTGACTTTC
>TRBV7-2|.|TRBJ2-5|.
CASSLAGQPETQYF
TGTGCCAGCAGCTTAGCGGGCCAGCCAGAGACCCAGTACTTC
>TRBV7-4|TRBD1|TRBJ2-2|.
CASSLLRTGRTGELFF
TGTGCCAGCAGCCTCCTCCGGACAGGGCGCACCGGGGAGCTGTTTTTT
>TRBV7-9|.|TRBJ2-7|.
CASSSVTGWIYEQYF
TGTGCCAGCAGCTCGGTGACCGGTTGGATTTACGAGCAGTACTTC
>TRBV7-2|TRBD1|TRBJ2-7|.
CASSRGTGTGLSYEQYF
TGTGCCAGTAGTAGGGGGACCGGGACAGGGTTATCCTACGAGCAGTACTTC
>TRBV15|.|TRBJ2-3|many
CATSRDPRSTDTQYF
TGTGCCACCAGCAGAGATCCCCGGAGCACAGATACGCAGTATTTT
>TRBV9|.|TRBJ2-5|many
CASSVDGGIQQTQYF
TGTGCCAGCAGCGTAGACGGCGGGATCCAACAGACCCAGTACTTC
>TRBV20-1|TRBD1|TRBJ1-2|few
CSAGQNRGGYGYTF
TGCAGTGCGGGGCAAAACAGGGGCGGCTATGGCTACACCTTC
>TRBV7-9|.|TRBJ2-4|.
CASSLEGVGGIQYF
TGTGCCAGCAGCTTAGAAGGGGTAGGAGGCATTCAGTACTTC
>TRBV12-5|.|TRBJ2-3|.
CASGLGDTQYF
TGTGCTAGTGGCCTAGGAGATACGCAGTATTTT
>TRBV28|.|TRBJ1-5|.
CASSSDISNQPQHF
TGTGCCAGCAGTTCGGACATTAGCAATCAGCCCCAGCATTTT
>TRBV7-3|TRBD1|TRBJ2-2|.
CASSHQGTANTGELFF
TGTGCCAGCAGCCACCAAGGGACAGCCAACACCGGGGAGCTGTTTTTT
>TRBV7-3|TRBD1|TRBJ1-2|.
CASSFDRGLGYGYTF
TGTGCCAGCAGCTTCGACAGGGGATTGGGCTATGGCTACACCTTC
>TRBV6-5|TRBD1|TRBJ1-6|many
CASRQGQGNSPLHF
TGTGCCAGCAGACAAGGACAGGGCAATTCACCCCTCCACTTT
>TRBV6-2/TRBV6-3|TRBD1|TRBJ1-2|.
CASSARDREADGYTF
TGTGCCAGCAGTGCCCGGGACAGGGAAGCGGATGGCTACACCTTC
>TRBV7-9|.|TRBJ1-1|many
CASSRGTPPREAFF
TGTGCCAGCAGCCGAGGGACACCTCCTAGGGAAGCTTTCTTT
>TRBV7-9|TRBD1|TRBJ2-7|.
CASSSLGDRGGEQYF
TGTGCCAGCAGCTCATTAGGGGACAGGGGAGGTGAGCAGTACTTC